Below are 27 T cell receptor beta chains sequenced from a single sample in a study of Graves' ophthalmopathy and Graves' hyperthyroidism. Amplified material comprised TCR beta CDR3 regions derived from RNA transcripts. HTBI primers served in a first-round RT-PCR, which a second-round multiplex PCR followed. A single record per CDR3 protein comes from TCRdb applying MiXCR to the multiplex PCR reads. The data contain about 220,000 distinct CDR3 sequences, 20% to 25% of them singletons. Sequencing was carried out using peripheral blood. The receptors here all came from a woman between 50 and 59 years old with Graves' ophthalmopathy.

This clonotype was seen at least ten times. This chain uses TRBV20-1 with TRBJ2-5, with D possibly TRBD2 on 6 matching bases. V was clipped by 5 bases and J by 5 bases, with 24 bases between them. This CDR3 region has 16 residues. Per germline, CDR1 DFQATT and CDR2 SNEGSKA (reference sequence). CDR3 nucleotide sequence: TGCAGTGCTCCGGACTATAAAAAAGGGAACGTCGAGACCCAGTACTTC. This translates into CSAPDYKKGNVETQYF.

In DNA, the CDR3 is TGTGCCAGCAGCTTTCGGGCGGGATCCTCCTACGAGCAGTACTTC. Translated, it gives CASSFRAGSSYEQYF. This chain uses TRBV11-2 with TRBJ2-7; tentative D call: TRBD2 (6 bases). The V and J ends lost 3 bases and 0 bases respectively, with 12 bases between them. The germline CDR1 and CDR2 sequences are SGHAT and FQNNGV. The CDR3 is 15 residues long.

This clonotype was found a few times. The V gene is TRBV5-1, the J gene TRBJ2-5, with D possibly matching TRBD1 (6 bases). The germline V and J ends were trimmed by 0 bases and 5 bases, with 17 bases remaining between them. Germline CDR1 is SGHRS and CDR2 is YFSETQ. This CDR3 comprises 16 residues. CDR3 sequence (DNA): TGCGCCAGCAGCTTGGTTACAGGGCAATCTATGGAGACCCAGTACTTC. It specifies CASSLVTGQSMETQYF.

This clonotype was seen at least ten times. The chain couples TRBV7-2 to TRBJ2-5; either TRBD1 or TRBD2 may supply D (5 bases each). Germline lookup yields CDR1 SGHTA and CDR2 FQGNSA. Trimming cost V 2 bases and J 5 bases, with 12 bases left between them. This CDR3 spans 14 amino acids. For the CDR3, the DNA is TGTGCCAGCAGCTTAATGGGCTGGGGGGAGACCCAGTACTTC. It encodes CASSLMGWGETQYF.

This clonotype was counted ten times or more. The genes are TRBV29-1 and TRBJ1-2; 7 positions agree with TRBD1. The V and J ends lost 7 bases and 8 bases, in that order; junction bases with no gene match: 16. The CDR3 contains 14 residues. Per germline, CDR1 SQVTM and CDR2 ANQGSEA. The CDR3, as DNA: TGCAGCGCGGGAAGCCCAGGGGGACAGTTAGGCTACACCTTC. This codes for CSAGSPGGQLGYTF.

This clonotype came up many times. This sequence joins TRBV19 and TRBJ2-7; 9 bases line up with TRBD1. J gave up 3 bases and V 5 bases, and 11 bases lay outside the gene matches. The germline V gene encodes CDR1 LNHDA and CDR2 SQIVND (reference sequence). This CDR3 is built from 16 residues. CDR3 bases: TGTGCCAGTAGTCCCTTCTTGGAGACAGGGGGCTACGAGCAGTACTTC. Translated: CASSPFLETGGYEQYF.

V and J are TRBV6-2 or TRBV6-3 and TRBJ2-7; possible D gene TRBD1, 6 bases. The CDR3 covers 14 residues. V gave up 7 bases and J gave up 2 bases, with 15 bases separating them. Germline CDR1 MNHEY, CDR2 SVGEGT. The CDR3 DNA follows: TGTGCCAGCACTAAGAACAGGGAAACCTACGAGCAGTACTTC. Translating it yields CASTKNRETYEQYF.

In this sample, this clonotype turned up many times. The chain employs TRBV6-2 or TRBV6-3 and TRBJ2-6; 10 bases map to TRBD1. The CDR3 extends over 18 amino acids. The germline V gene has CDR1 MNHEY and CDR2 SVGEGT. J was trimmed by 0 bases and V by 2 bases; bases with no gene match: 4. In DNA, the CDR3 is TGTGCCAGCAGTTACGGGGGACAGGGGAGCTCTGGGGCCAACGTCCTGACTTTC. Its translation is CASSYGGQGSSGANVLTF.

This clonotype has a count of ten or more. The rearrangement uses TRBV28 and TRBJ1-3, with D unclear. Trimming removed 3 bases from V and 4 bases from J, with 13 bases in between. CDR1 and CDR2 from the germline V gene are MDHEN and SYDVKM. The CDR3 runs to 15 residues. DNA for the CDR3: TGTGCCAGCAGTTTGGTGAACACCGTAGGAAACACCATATATTTT. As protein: CASSLVNTVGNTIYF.

CDR3 sequence reads: CASSLALTTGVAYEQYF. CDR3 sequence (DNA): TGTGCCAGCAGCCTTGCCCTAACGACAGGGGTGGCCTACGAGCAGTACTTC. The V and J genes are TRBV11-1 and TRBJ2-7, with 8 bases aligning to TRBD1. This CDR3 region has 17 residues. Germline V gives CDR1 SGHAT, CDR2 FQDESV (reference sequence). V was pared by 5 bases and J by 2 bases, with 14 bases of the junction left unmatched.

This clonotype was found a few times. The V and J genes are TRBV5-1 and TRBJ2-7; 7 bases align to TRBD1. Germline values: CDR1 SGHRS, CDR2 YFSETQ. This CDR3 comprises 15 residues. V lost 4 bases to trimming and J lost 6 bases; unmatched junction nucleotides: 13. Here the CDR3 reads CASSPKTGLYLEQYF. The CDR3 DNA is TGCGCCAGCAGCCCAAAGACAGGGTTATATCTCGAGCAGTACTTC.

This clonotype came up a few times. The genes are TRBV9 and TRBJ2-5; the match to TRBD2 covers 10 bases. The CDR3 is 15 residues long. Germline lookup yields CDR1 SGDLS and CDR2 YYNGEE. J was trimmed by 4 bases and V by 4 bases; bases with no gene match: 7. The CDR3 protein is CASSTSGTPRETQYF. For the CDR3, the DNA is TGTGCCAGCAGCACTAGCGGGACCCCCCGAGAGACCCAGTACTTC.

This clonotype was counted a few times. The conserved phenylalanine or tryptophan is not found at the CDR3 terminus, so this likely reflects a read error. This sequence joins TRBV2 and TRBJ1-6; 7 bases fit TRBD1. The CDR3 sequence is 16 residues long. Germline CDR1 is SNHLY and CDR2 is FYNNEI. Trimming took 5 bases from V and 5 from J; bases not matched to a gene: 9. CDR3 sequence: CASSSNRGINNSPLHL. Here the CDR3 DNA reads TGTGCCAGCAGTTCTAACAGGGGAATCAATAATTCACCCCTCCACCTT.

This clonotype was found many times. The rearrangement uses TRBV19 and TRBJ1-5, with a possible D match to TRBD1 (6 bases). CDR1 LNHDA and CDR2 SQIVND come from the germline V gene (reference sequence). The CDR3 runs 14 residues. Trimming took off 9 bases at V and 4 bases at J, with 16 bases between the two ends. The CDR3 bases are TGTGCCAGCAGTCAGACAGGACAGAATCAGCCCCAGCATTTT. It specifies CASSQTGQNQPQHF.

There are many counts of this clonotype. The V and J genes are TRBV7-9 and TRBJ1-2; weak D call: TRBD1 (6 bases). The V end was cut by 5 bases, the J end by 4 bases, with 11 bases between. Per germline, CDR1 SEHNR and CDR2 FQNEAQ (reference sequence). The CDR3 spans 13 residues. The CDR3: CASSTGQSYGYTF. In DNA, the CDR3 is TGTGCCAGCAGCACCGGACAGAGCTATGGCTACACCTTC.

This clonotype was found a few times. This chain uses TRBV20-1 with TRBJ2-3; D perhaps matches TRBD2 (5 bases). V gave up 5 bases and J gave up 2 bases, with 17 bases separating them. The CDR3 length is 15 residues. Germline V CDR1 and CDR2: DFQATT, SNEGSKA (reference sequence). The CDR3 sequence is CSAWETHSLTDTQYF. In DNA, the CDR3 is TGCAGTGCTTGGGAGACACATTCTCTCACAGATACGCAGTATTTT.

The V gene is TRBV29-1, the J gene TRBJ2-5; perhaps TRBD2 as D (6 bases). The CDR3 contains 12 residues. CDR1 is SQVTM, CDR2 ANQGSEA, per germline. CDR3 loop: CGTGTATETQYF. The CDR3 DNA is TGCGGCACGGGGACTGCAACAGAGACCCAGTACTTC.

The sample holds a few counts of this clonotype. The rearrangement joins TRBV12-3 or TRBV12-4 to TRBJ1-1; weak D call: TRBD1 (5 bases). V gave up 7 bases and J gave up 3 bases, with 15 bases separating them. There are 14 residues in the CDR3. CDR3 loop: CASNVWGSDTEAFF. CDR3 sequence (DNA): TGTGCCAGCAACGTGTGGGGCAGCGACACTGAAGCTTTCTTT.

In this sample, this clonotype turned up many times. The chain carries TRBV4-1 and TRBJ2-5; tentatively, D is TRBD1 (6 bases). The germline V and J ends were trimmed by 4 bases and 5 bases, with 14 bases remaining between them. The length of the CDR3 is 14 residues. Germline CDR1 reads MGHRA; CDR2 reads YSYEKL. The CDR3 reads CASSLITGLETQYF. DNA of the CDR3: TGCGCCAGCAGCCTAATAACAGGGTTGGAGACCCAGTACTTC.

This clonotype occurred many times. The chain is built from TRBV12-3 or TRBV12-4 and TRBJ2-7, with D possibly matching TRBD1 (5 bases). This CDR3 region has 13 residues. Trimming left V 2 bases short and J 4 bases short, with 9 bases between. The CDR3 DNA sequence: TGTGCCAGCAGTTTAAGGGGCGCGTACGAGCAGTACTTC. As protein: CASSLRGAYEQYF.

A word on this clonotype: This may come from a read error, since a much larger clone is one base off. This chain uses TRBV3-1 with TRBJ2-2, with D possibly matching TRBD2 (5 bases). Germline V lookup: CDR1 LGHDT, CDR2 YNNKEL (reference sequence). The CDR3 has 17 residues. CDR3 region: CSSSQDYRAANTGELFF. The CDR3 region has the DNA TGTTCCAGCAGCCAAGATTATCGAGCGGCAAACACCGGGGAGCTGTTTTTT.

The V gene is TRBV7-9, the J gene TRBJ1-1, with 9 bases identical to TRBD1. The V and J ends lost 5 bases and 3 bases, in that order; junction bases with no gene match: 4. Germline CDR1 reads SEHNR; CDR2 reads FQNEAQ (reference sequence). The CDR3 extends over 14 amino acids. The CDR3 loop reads CASSPGTGHTEAFF. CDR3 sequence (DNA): TGTGCCAGCAGCCCCGGGACAGGGCACACTGAAGCTTTCTTT.

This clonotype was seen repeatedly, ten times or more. This CDR3 reads CASNKAVPRDIQYF. The CDR3 bases are TGTGCCAGCAACAAAGCGGTCCCTCGGGACATTCAGTACTTC. This chain uses TRBV11-2 with TRBJ2-4; D possibly corresponds to TRBD2 (5 bases). The CDR3 consists of 14 residues. Looked up from germline, CDR1 is SGHAT and CDR2 is FQNNGV. Trimming pared 7 bases from V and 8 bases from J, leaving 18 bases between.

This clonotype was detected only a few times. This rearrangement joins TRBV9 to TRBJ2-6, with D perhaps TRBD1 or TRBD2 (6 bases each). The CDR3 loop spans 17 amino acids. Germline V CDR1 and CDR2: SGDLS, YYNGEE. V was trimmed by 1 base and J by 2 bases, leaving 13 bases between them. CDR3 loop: CASSVRGVFTGANVLTF. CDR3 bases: TGTGCCAGCAGCGTAAGGGGGGTCTTTACTGGGGCCAACGTCCTGACTTTC.

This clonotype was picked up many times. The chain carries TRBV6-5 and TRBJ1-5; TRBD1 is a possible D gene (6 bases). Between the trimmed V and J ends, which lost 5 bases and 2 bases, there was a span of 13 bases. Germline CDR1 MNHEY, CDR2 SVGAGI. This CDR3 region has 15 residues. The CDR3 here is CASSRNREGNQPQHF. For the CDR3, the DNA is TGTGCCAGCAGTCGTAACAGGGAAGGCAATCAGCCCCAGCATTTT.

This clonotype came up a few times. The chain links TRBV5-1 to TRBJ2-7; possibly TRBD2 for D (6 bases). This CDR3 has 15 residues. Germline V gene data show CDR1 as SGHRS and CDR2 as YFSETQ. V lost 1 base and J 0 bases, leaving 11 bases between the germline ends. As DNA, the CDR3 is TGCGCCAGCAGCTTGTCACCGGGGGACTCCTACGAGCAGTACTTC. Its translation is CASSLSPGDSYEQYF.

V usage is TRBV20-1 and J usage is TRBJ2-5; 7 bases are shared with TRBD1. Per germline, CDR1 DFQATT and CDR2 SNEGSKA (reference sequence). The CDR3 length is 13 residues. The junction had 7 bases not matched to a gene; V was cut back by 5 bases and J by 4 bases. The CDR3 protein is CSASIGGGETQYF. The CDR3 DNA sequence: TGCAGTGCTTCGATAGGGGGCGGAGAGACCCAGTACTTC.